This T cell receptor beta chain was documented in a study of shared clonotypes between healthy human individuals (dated by TCRdb to the early 2020s). With respect to the entire study: The cohort comprised a couple of women and a few men aged 18 to 49 years. To estimate repertoire size and how much clonotype sharing occurs between individuals, the study deeply sequenced the blood TCR repertoires of five healthy adults. Each donor's leukapheresis produced roughly between roughly 0.9 and 8.9 billion PBMCs. Per donor, three plates each were used for CD4 naive and CD4 memory, two for CD8 naive, and one for CD8 memory. To increase sequencing depth and limit assay-specific biases, different laboratories used diverse techniques to prepare libraries and sequence TCR repertoires.

TCR CDR3 regions were amplified from genomic DNA by multiplex PCR using the deep immunoSEQ assay. For each cell subset, the extracted genomic DNA was distributed evenly across all wells of several immunoSEQ 96-well plates, and each plate served as one replicate. Each replicate PCR for sorted subsets received around 210 ng genomic DNA, equal to roughly 29,000 T cell genomes. Purified libraries were measured with a Qubit 3.0 fluorometer, size-checked on a Bioanalyzer 2100, and measured again with the KAPA Library Quantification kit. A separate single-read 150-cycle Illumina NextSeq 550 flow cell was used to sequence each immunoSEQ 96-well plate. In the source study's methods: The immunoSEQ output contained only junctional sequences without quality scores, so filtering could not match that applied to full-length reads. To assign V/J genes and CDR3, sequences were annotated against IMGT germline references using PyIR, a Python wrapper for IgBLAST v1.9. Reads were filtered out if the reads had weak V/J assignments (E-value above 1e-6), no CDR3, stop codons, out-of-frame junctions, or ambiguous translated residues. V3J clonotypes were defined as sequences sharing the same inferred V gene, J gene, and CDR3 amino acid sequence. To compute the percentage overlap between repertoires, the number of shared unique clonotypes was divided by the size of the smaller repertoire. RTK rarefaction, the Chao1 estimator, and Recon v2.1 estimates of unobserved clonotypes were used to assess repertoire richness. Generation probabilities for all TCRbeta clonotypes obtained by the gDNA method from several donors were computed using OLGA. In TCRdb, the immuneACCESS table is reduced to in-frame sequences with V and J assigned. These tables do not hold every clone; where another copy was compared, an unresolved V gene accounts for under half, and the others remain unexplained. V and J calls and clone size follow that table, whereas D and trimming were derived from the DNA. Here the sample has about 2 million clones; about 95% occur a single time. Jointly, the top ten make up 0.9% to 1.3% of the sample.

Summary of the overall study and its limitations: When a handful of donors were compared, the shared fraction of clonotypes was 5% to 6.5% for naive CD4, over 3% for naive CD8, about 2.5% for memory CD4, and about 0.36% for memory CD8. Estimated clonotype richness was generally larger for naive than for memory subsets. Pairwise subsampling led to the expectation that sequencing depth would affect the degree of clonotype sharing among donors. Because the study included a small number of donors, the genetic and exposure-history diversity represented was limited. Rarefaction of sorted-subset datasets indicated incomplete sequencing despite the large sequencing depth. Sampling was limited to blood, and TCR repertoires in tissue likely differ from TCR repertoires in blood. Compared with non-shared clonotypes, the clonotypes found in all four sorted-subset donors had higher generation probabilities.

CD8 naive samples consisted of CD45RO-negative cells that were positively selected for CCR7, yielding a CD45RA+CCR7+ population without TemRA cells. The donors were healthy, HIV-negative adults with no recently reported acute infections or vaccinations. Every donor was a Caucasian adult living in Nashville, Tennessee, USA. Blood was collected by leukapheresis, and PBMCs were isolated by Ficoll-Histopaque density gradient centrifugation and then cryopreserved in liquid nitrogen vapor phase. Purity and quantity of every magnetically sorted T cell population were checked by analytical flow cytometry. Each sorted fraction had its genomic DNA isolated and then quantified by UV absorbance on a Nanodrop 2000c. The CDR3 holds 14 amino acids from the cysteine to the phenylalanine. The retained sequence is limited to the CDR3, 42 bases, with the frame set at the first base. Per the germline V gene (reference sequence), MNHEY is the CDR1 and SMNVEV is the CDR2. V is pared back by 6 bases and J by 2 bases, with 11 bases lying between the germline termini.

This clone has a single count. Its antigen remains undetermined. No much larger clone is present one base from it, and per-base qualities are unavailable. The rearrangement combines TRBV27 with TRBJ2-1, and TRBD1 may be the D gene, going by 6 matching bases. The material sequenced was naive CD8+ T cells sorted from blood. Sample cell subset or site, as interpreted from the label and publication: CD45RA+CCR7+. The receptor was derived from a man aged 18 to 29 in good health. The CDR3 corresponds to CASRETGTYNEQFF. The nucleotide sequence reads as follows: TGTGCCAGCAGAGAAACAGGGACCTACAATGAGCAGTTCTTC.